The entry below gives a single T cell receptor (beta chain) sequence along with its context. No treatment had been given to any patient before thyroid surgery. TCRdb re-clonotyped the PCR reads via MiXCR. The sample carries 30,000 to 40,000 clones, about 21% recorded once. The data were taken from a study of metastatic and nonmetastatic thyroid tumors. The TCR sequence derives from a female donor with papillary thyroid cancer or a benign thyroid nodule (not recorded which). Some clones in this sample may be carry-over from other donors' samples. Sequencing was carried out using blood.

The CDR3 DNA follows: TGTGCCAGCAGGGGCAGGAGGGGAATAGCTGAGCAGTTCTTC. Amino acid sequence: CASRGRRGIAEQFF. The chain uses TRBV2 and TRBJ2-1; tentatively, D is TRBD2 (6 bases). This CDR3 has 14 amino acids. Per germline, CDR1 SNHLY and CDR2 FYNNEI. V was trimmed by 6 bases and J by 9 bases, leaving 18 bases between them.